This T cell receptor (beta chain) was profiled in a study of T-cell memory formation after mild COVID-19. MiXCR, run by TCRdb on the 5' RACE reads, gives a single entry per CDR3 protein. The sample lists approximately 260,000 distinct CDR3 sequences, about a sixth seen once, with around 23% in the top ten. General observations from the study: Mainly in CM and EM were contracting CD4+ clones; CD8+ were in EMRA.

About this clonotype itself: Its matching antigen is unknown.

This receptor was taken from a man younger than 35 who had mild COVID-19 (a few samples of this study predate the infection). Cell type and time point are not known. The specimen sequenced was PBMCs or a T cell subset sorted from them (not recorded which).

Here the CDR3 reads CASSFGTSGTGELFF. CDR3 bases: TGTGCCAGCAGCTTTGGTACTAGCGGGACCGGGGAGCTGTTTTTT. The chain carries TRBV11-2 and TRBJ2-2, with 9 positions matching TRBD2. Losses at the gene ends were 3 bases for V and 5 bases for J; bases not matched to a gene: 4. This CDR3 comprises 15 residues. From germline, CDR1 is SGHAT and CDR2 FQNNGV.